Included here is one TCR beta chain sequence, with context. Its matching antigen is unknown. These data belong to a study of T cell responses to AZD1222 COVID-19 vaccine. At the level of the study: Second-dose schedules of about 4 or about 12 weeks were combined.

The data were produced by immunoSEQ multiplex PCR, yet TCRdb's version contains in-frame clones alone and is incomplete. The sample yields about 150,000 clones, about 93% seen once. Study-level points and caveats: Spike was spanned by vaccine-associated CD4 TCRs, which were dominant at 160-218 and 743-854. Clonal diversity may have been underestimated, and the donors were mostly white British, with more females than males.

V lost 8 bases and J lost 0; bases outside the gene matches: 4. The germline CDR1 and CDR2 sequences are MNHEY and SVGAGI. The CDR3 runs 14 residues. This chain joins TRBV6-5 and TRBJ1-3; 7 nucleotides align to TRBD1. This sequence originates from an adult in good health. Sequenced material: peripheral blood, taken on day 0 of AZD1222 vaccination. The CDR3 DNA follows: TGTGCCAGCGGACAGGAAAACTCTGGAAACACCATATATTTT. This gives the protein CASGQENSGNTIYF.